This T cell receptor beta chain was captured in a study of blood T cell repertoires in COVID-19. Original processing notes: Amplification from reference gene primers served as the basis for estimated nucleated cell counts. This table comes from immunoSEQ multiplex PCR, and its TCRdb copy is limited to in-frame clones, with some not included. V and J calls and clone size are as listed in that table; D and trimming were resolved from the DNA. The table includes some 150,000 clones, roughly 86% detected once. The CDR3 sequence is 14 residues long. The V gene's germline CDR1 is MNHEY and CDR2 SVGAGI. The V and J ends lost 7 bases and 6 bases, in that order; junction bases with no gene match: 8.

Input material: peripheral blood. The receptor comes from a man between 65 and 85 years old with acute or convalescent COVID-19. The chain couples TRBV6-5 to TRBJ1-2, with 10 nucleotides matching TRBD1. CDR3 sequence: CASTWDRGADGYTF. DNA of the CDR3: TGTGCCAGCACCTGGGACAGGGGAGCGGATGGCTACACCTTC.